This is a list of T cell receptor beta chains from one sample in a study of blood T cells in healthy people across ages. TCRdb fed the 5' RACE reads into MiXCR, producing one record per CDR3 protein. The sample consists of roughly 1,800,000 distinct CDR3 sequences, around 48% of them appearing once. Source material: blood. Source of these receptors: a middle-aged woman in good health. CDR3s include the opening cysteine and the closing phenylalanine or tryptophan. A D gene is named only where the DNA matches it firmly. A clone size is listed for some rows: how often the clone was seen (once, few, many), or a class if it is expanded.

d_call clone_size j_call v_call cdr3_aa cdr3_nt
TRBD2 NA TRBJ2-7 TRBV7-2 CASSSGLGYYEQYF TGTGCCAGCAGCTCGGGACTAGGTTACTACGAGCAGTACTTC
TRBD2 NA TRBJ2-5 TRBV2 CASEAGGETQYF TGTGCCAGCGAGGCGGGGGGGGAGACCCAGTACTTC
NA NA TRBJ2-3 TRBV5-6 CASSLAEGGSTDTQYF TGTGCCAGCAGCTTGGCCGAGGGGGGGAGCACAGATACGCAGTATTTT
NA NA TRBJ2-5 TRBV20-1 CSVTTDSGETQYF TGCAGTGTTACGACCGACAGCGGAGAGACCCAGTACTTC
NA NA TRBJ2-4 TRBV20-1 CSARGRGRGKNIQYF TGCAGTGCTAGAGGGCGCGGCAGAGGCAAAAACATTCAGTACTTC
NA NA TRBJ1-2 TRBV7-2 CASSLQGPRPYGYTF TGTGCCAGCAGCTTACAAGGGCCTCGTCCCTATGGCTACACCTTC
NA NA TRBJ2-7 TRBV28 CASSQETGQTYEQYF TGTGCCAGCAGTCAGGAAACAGGACAGACCTACGAGCAGTACTTC
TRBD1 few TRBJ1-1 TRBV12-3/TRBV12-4 CASTIDRGRTEAFF TGTGCCAGCACCATCGACAGGGGGAGGACTGAAGCTTTCTTT
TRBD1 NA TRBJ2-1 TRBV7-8 CASSLAPRDRGRGEQFF TGTGCCAGCAGCTTAGCGCCTCGCGACAGGGGGCGAGGTGAGCAGTTCTTC
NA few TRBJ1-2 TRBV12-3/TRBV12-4 CASRGGPGYTF TGTGCCAGCAGGGGGGGGCCTGGCTACACCTTC
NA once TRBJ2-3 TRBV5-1 CASSPRAPLTTDTQYF TGCGCCAGCAGCCCGAGGGCACCCCTTACCACAGATACGCAGTATTTT
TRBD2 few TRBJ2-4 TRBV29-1 CSVEAFLAGDNLAKNIQYF TGCAGCGTTGAAGCCTTCCTAGCGGGAGATAATCTAGCCAAAAACATTCAGTACTTC
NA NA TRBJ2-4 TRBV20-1 CSAGAGKAKNIQYF TGCAGTGCCGGGGCCGGCAAGGCCAAAAACATTCAGTACTTC
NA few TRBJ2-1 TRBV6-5 CASSSQVSYNEQFF TGTGCCAGCAGTTCCCAGGTCTCCTACAATGAGCAGTTCTTC
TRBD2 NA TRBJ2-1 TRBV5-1 CASSFIAGGPDEQFF TGCGCCAGCAGCTTCATAGCGGGGGGGCCAGATGAGCAGTTCTTC